The 22 T cell receptor beta chains presented below share a single source sample, sequenced in a study of blood T cells in healthy people across ages. The second PCR ran 7 to 11 cycles with a sample-barcoded 5' primer and J-beta primers. One entry per CDR3 protein results from TCRdb running MiXCR on the 5' RACE reads. The sample contains roughly 800,000 distinct CDR3 sequences, nearly 60% of which appear only once. The sample taken for sequencing was blood. The receptors stem from a man aged 30 to 45 in good health.

The chain uses TRBV9 and TRBJ2-3; the match to TRBD2 covers 16 bases. CDR3 length equals 16 residues. Trimming removed 4 bases from V and 8 bases from J; junction bases left unmatched: 7. Germline V gives CDR1 SGDLS, CDR2 YYNGEE. CDR3: CASSQTGTSGRGTQYF. The CDR3 region has the DNA TGTGCCAGCAGCCAGACCGGGACTAGCGGGAGGGGTACGCAGTATTTT.

The V and J genes are TRBV7-9 and TRBJ2-7, with TRBD2 matching 8 bases. With 4 bases clipped from V and 0 bases from J, the junction kept 11 bases outside the gene matches. The CDR3 contains 17 residues. Germline V lookup: CDR1 SEHNR, CDR2 FQNEAQ (reference sequence). CDR3 sequence reads: CASSSNSGTSLSYEQYF. The CDR3 DNA reads TGTGCCAGCAGCTCTAATTCCGGGACTAGTCTCTCCTACGAGCAGTACTTC.

This clonotype has a handful of counts. This chain joins TRBV25-1 and TRBJ2-7; D is undetermined. V was clipped by 7 bases and J by 1 base, with 11 bases between them. This CDR3 contains 13 residues. Germline CDR1 is MGHDK and CDR2 is SYGVNS. CDR3 residues: CASNGYSSYEQYF. In DNA form, the CDR3 reads TGTGCCAGCAACGGGTATTCTTCCTACGAGCAGTACTTC.

This clonotype appeared a few times. V gene TRBV7-2 combines with J gene TRBJ1-6; D not certain. Germline CDR1 is SGHTA and CDR2 is FQGNSA. Trimming removed 1 base from V and 7 bases from J, with 8 bases in between. This CDR3 is built from 14 residues. This CDR3 reads CASSLETDNSPLHF. For the CDR3, the DNA is TGTGCCAGCAGCTTAGAGACTGACAATTCACCCCTCCACTTT.

The sample holds a few counts of this clonotype. The V gene is TRBV10-3, the J gene TRBJ2-1, with 7 bases that match TRBD1. This CDR3 is 14 amino acids long. The V and J ends lost 7 bases and 9 bases, in that order; junction bases with no gene match: 12. The germline V gene has CDR1 ENHRY and CDR2 SYGVKD. The CDR3 loop reads CAITDWDRSAEQFF. The CDR3 nucleotides read TGTGCCATCACTGACTGGGACAGATCGGCTGAGCAGTTCTTC.

This chain connects TRBV20-1 to TRBJ2-1, with TRBD2 identical over 12 bases. With V trimmed by 4 bases and J by 8 bases, 9 bases remained unmatched. The V gene's germline CDR1 is DFQATT and CDR2 SNEGSKA (reference sequence). The CDR3 contains 15 residues. The CDR3 protein is CSATLTSGSTDEQFF. CDR3 sequence (DNA): TGCAGTGCTACTTTGACTAGCGGGAGTACGGATGAGCAGTTCTTC.

This clonotype was recorded only once. The chain couples TRBV25-1 to TRBJ1-2; the D is unclear. Germline-derived CDR1 and CDR2 are MGHDK and SYGVNS. The CDR3 is made up of 13 amino acids. Trimming took off 3 bases at V and 8 bases at J, with 13 bases between the two ends. DNA for the CDR3: TGTGCCAGCAGTGACGAGTGGGCGTCCGGCTACACCTTC. As protein: CASSDEWASGYTF.

This clonotype was found a few times. V usage is TRBV6-1 and J usage is TRBJ2-1, with a possible D match to TRBD1 (5 bases). The V and J ends lost 7 bases and 5 bases respectively, with 15 bases between them. From germline, CDR1 is MNHNS and CDR2 SASEGT. The length of the CDR3 is 14 residues. CDR3 sequence (DNA): TGTGCCAGCACAGGGTCGGGTAACAACAATGAGCAGTTCTTC. It encodes CASTGSGNNNEQFF.

V is TRBV12-3 or TRBV12-4 and J is TRBJ1-2; D gene uncertain. This CDR3 contains 11 residues. Trimming stripped 6 bases from V and 10 bases from J, with 12 bases between. The CDR3 spells CASRRTTNYTF. CDR3 bases: TGTGCCAGCAGACGTACAACAAACTACACCTTC.

J is TRBJ2-4 and V is TRBV7-2; 8 bases line up with TRBD1. V dropped 5 bases and J dropped 8; count of bases not matched to a gene: 8. CDR1 SGHTA and CDR2 FQGNSA come from the germline V gene. This CDR3 has 14 residues. CDR3 loop: CASSNNRGADIQYF. Here the CDR3 DNA reads TGTGCCAGCAGCAACAACAGGGGGGCGGACATTCAGTACTTC.

The chain has TRBV5-1 and TRBJ2-5, with D possibly being TRBD1 (6 bases). The J call is uncertain, as TRBJ2-7 better fits the DNA end. Germline CDR1 and CDR2: SGHRS and YFSETQ. This CDR3 is built from 13 residues. This CDR3 reads CASSYDRLNEQYF. The DNA for the CDR3 is TGCGCCAGCAGCTATGACAGGCTCAACGAGCAGTACTTC.

The chain joins TRBV4-3 to TRBJ2-7; tentatively, D is TRBD1 (6 bases). V dropped 4 bases and J dropped 2 bases, with 15 bases sitting between them. The CDR3 is made up of 15 amino acids. CDR1 and CDR2 (germline): LGHNA, YSLEER. The DNA for the CDR3 is TGCGCCAGCAGCCTTGCCGAGGGGGAAGCCTACGAGCAGTACTTC. This encodes CASSLAEGEAYEQYF.

This clonotype was seen a single time. The chain couples TRBV29-1 to TRBJ2-3, with D perhaps TRBD1 or TRBD2 (6 bases each). With 6 bases removed from V and 7 bases from J, the gap between germline ends came to 20 bases. The length of the CDR3 is 14 residues. The germline gives CDR1 SQVTM, CDR2 ANQGSEA. The CDR3 sequence: CSVAPIPGANTQYF. In DNA form, the CDR3 reads TGCAGCGTAGCCCCGATACCGGGGGCCAATACGCAGTATTTT.

The chain combines TRBV24-1 with TRBJ2-5; no firm D call. Trimming took 2 bases from V and 5 from J, leaving 8 bases between them. The germline V gene encodes CDR1 KGHDR and CDR2 SFDVKD. The CDR3 contains 13 residues. The CDR3 protein is CATSDSGWETQYF. The DNA for the CDR3 is TGTGCCACCAGTGATTCTGGCTGGGAGACCCAGTACTTC.

The chain carries TRBV7-2 and TRBJ2-5; 9 nucleotides align to TRBD1. Germline V gene sequence: CDR1 SGHTA, CDR2 FQGNSA. Germline trimming cut 8 bases from V and 11 bases from J; bases unmatched to any gene: 15. The CDR3 length is 14 residues. The CDR3, as DNA: TGTGCCAGCCTAGGGACAGGGCCGGGGAATGAGCAGTACTTC. This sequence encodes CASLGTGPGNEQYF. The full variable domain, rest sourced from reference TRBV7-2 and TRBJ2-5, is GAGVSQSPSNKVTEKGKDVELRCDPISGHTALYWYRQSLGQGLEFLIYFQGNSAPDKSGLPSDRFSAERTGGSVSTLTIQRTQQEDSAVYLCASLGTGPGNEQYFGPGTRLLVL.

V gene TRBV6-1 combines with J gene TRBJ2-3, with D possibly being TRBD1 or TRBD2 (5 bases each). The germline CDR1 and CDR2 sequences are MNHNS and SASEGT. This CDR3 has 16 residues. The germline V and J ends were trimmed by 4 bases and 4 bases, with 18 bases remaining between them. The CDR3 DNA is TGTGCCAGCAGTGGTCTGTGGTCACGAGGGGCAGATACGCAGTATTTT. Its protein is CASSGLWSRGADTQYF.

J is TRBJ1-2 and V is TRBV6-5, with D possibly matching TRBD1 (6 bases). This CDR3 contains 14 residues. The germline V gene encodes CDR1 MNHEY and CDR2 SVGAGI. Trimming took 0 bases from V and 5 from J, leaving 10 bases between them. CDR3 region: CASSYSDSPYGYTF. In DNA, the CDR3 is TGTGCCAGCAGTTACTCGGACAGCCCATATGGCTACACCTTC.

This sequence joins TRBV2 and TRBJ1-4; 10 nucleotides match TRBD1. The length of the CDR3 is 15 residues. Germline V gene data show CDR1 as SNHLY and CDR2 as FYNNEI. The V and J ends lost 7 bases and 8 bases, in that order; junction bases with no gene match: 10. The CDR3 is CASKGQGLIWEKLFF. The DNA for the CDR3 is TGTGCCAGCAAGGGACAGGGGTTGATATGGGAAAAACTGTTTTTT.

V gene TRBV12-3 or TRBV12-4 combines with J gene TRBJ2-5; D might be TRBD1 (6 bases). This CDR3 has 15 amino acids. V was clipped by 1 base and J by 1 base, with 10 bases between them. The CDR3 sequence is CASSLDRTAQETQYF. The CDR3 nucleotides read TGTGCCAGCAGTTTAGACCGGACAGCCCAAGAGACCCAGTACTTC.

The chain carries TRBV2 and TRBJ2-3, with D possibly matching TRBD2 (6 bases). The length of the CDR3 is 12 residues. Germline lookup yields CDR1 SNHLY and CDR2 FYNNEI. The V and J ends lost 6 bases and 10 bases respectively, with 14 bases between them. CDR3 nucleotide sequence: TGTGCCAGCAGATTAGTCGGGGGAGCGCAGTATTTT. Amino acids: CASRLVGGAQYF.

The chain links TRBV27 to TRBJ1-2; unclear D gene. The CDR3 has 13 amino acids. The germline V gene encodes CDR1 MNHEY and CDR2 SMNVEV (reference sequence). Trimming shortened V by 8 bases and J by 4 bases, and 14 bases separated the two germline ends. CDR3 in amino acids: CASGRQPGYGYTF. CDR3 DNA sequence: TGTGCCAGCGGCCGCCAGCCTGGCTATGGCTACACCTTC.

The chain uses TRBV9 and TRBJ2-6; D is undetermined. V lost 8 bases and J 0 bases, leaving 9 bases between the germline ends. CDR1 SGDLS and CDR2 YYNGEE come from the germline V gene. The CDR3 sequence is 14 residues long. In DNA form, the CDR3 reads TGTGCCAGTTGTAGGGACTCTGGGGCCAACGTCCTGACTTTC. This encodes CASCRDSGANVLTF.